This paragraph covers one T cell receptor (beta chain) sequence. Its antigen is as yet unknown. The data were taken from a study of chemoradiotherapy in HPV16-positive cancers. Repertoires were sampled repeatedly during chemoradiotherapy. This CDR3 is 16 amino acids long. The V and J ends lost 2 bases and 2 bases, in that order; junction bases with no gene match: 9. Germline lookup yields CDR1 MDHEN and CDR2 SYDVKM. Study conclusions and caveats: In HPV16-positive patients, HPV-responsive T-cell expansion tracked better recurrence-free survival. Functional assays defining HPV-specific T cells used only a couple of HPV16-positive patients.

TCRdb's copy holds only in-frame clones and misses some; the assay was immunoSEQ multiplex PCR. Among tens of thousands of clones listed, over 90% were seen once. The clonotype comes from a human donor with HPV-associated anogenital cancer. The starting material was blood, obtained from a patient who underwent chemoradiotherapy. The chain uses TRBV28 and TRBJ2-7; TRBD2 agrees at 7 bases. As DNA, the CDR3 is TGTGCCAGCAGTTTAAGTGGTAGCGGGTTCCCCTACGAGCAGTACTTC. Translation gives CASSLSGSGFPYEQYF.